One and the same sample provided the 2 T cell receptor beta chains below, sequenced in a study of breast tumors, draining lymph nodes, adjacent tissues. TCRdb independently ran MiXCR on the multiplex PCR reads; one entry per CDR3 protein. The table records more than 200,000 distinct CDR3 sequences, about 34% of them present only once. Breast cancer patients provided tissue from their axillary draining lymph nodes. The sequenced sample consisted of axillary lymph node tissue. All receptors derive from a female donor with breast cancer. Some clones in this sample may be carry-over from other donors' samples.

This clonotype was counted many times. This chain connects TRBV7-9 to TRBJ2-7; tentative D call: TRBD2 (6 bases). V shed 3 bases and J shed 5 bases, with 11 bases lying between them. Germline assignment: CDR1 SEHNR and CDR2 FQNEAQ (reference sequence). CDR3 length equals 13 residues. CDR3 region: CASSLTSIHEQYF. CDR3 nucleotides: TGTGCCAGCAGCTTGACTAGTATCCACGAGCAGTACTTC.

V gene TRBV18 combines with J gene TRBJ2-6; no clear D. The V gene lost 0 bases and the J gene lost 4 bases, with 10 bases spanning the gap. This CDR3 has 16 amino acids. Germline V lookup: CDR1 KGHSH, CDR2 LQKENI. The CDR3 spells CASSPPNGAGANVLTF. The CDR3 DNA reads TGTGCCAGCTCACCACCGAACGGCGCGGGGGCCAACGTCCTGACTTTC.